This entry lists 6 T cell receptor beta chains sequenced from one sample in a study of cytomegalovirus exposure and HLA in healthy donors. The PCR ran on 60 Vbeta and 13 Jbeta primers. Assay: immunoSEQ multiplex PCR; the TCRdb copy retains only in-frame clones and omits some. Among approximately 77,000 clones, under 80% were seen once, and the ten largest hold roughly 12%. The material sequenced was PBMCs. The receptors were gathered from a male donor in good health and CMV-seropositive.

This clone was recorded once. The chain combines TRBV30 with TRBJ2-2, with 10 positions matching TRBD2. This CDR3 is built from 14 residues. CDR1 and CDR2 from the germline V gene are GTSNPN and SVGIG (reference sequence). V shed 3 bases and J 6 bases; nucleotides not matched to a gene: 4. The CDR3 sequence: CAWSTLAGAGELFF. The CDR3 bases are TGTGCCTGGAGCACCCTAGCGGGAGCCGGGGAGCTGTTTTTT.

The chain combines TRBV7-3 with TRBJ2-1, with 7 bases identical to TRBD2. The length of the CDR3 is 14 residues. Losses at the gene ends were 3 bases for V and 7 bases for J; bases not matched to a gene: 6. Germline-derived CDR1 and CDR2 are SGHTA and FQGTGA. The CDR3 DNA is TGTGCCAGCAGCTTTGGGCAGGGAGGGAATGAGCAGTTCTTC. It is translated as CASSFGQGGNEQFF.

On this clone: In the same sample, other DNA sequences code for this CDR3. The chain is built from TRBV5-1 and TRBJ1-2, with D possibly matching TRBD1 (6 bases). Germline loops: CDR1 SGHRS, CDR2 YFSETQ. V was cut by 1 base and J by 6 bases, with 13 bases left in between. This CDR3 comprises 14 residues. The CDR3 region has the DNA TGCGCCAGCAGCTTGTTTGGGGGCGAGGATGGCTACACCTTC. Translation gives CASSLFGGEDGYTF.

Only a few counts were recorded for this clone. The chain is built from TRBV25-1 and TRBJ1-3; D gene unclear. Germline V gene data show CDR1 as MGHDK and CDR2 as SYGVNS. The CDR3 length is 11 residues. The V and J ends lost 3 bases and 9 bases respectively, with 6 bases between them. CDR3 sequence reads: CASSEGGTIYF. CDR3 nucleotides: TGTGCCAGCAGTGAGGGAGGCACCATATATTTT.

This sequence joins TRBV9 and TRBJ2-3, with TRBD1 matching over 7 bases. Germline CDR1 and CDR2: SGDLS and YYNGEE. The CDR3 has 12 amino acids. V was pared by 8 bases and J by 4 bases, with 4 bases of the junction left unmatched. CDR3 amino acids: CASSTGADTQYF. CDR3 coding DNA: TGTGCCAGTTCCACAGGGGCAGATACGCAGTATTTT.

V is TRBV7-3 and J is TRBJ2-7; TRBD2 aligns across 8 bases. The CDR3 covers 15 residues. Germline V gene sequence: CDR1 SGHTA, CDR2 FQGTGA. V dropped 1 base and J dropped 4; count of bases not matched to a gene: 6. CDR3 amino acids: CASSLKAGGSYEQYF. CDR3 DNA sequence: TGTGCCAGCAGCTTAAAGGCGGGAGGATCGTACGAGCAGTACTTC.